The 27 T cell receptor beta chains presented below share a single source sample, sequenced in a study of shared clonotypes between healthy human individuals. Sequencing was performed with immunoSEQ multiplex PCR; in TCRdb, only in-frame clones are kept and a portion is missing. The table records more than 2 million clones, 85% to 95% of them present only once. Specimen: naive CD4+ T cells sorted from blood. Regarding subset: CD45RA+ positively selected. The receptors come from a man aged 18 to 30 in good health.

J is TRBJ1-3 and V is TRBV6-5, with D hard to call. The CDR3 has 16 amino acids. The germline V and J ends were trimmed by 4 bases and 0 bases, with 13 bases remaining between them. Germline CDR1 MNHEY, CDR2 SVGAGI. CDR3 coding DNA: TGTGCCAGCAGTTCCTACTGGTCAGTCTCTGGAAACACCATATATTTT. Protein product: CASSSYWSVSGNTIYF.

This clone was seen once. This sequence joins TRBV5-1 and TRBJ2-2; tentatively, D is TRBD1 or TRBD2 (6 bases each). This CDR3 region has 16 residues. Germline V gene lookup returns CDR1 SGHRS and CDR2 YFSETQ. The V end lost 1 base, the J end lost 5 bases, and 15 bases lay between the germline ends. The CDR3 spells CASSLPGAVGTGELFF. The CDR3 DNA follows: TGCGCCAGCAGCTTGCCGGGGGCGGTTGGTACCGGGGAGCTGTTTTTT.

On this clone: In the same sample, other DNA sequences code for this CDR3. The genes are TRBV27 and TRBJ2-3; no clear D. Trimming removed 8 bases at V and 1 base at J, with 10 bases between. This CDR3 is 13 amino acids long. The germline CDR1 and CDR2 sequences are MNHEY and SMNVEV (reference sequence). The CDR3 reads CASSRAGTDTQYF. In DNA, the CDR3 is TGTGCCAGCTCCCGGGCAGGCACAGATACGCAGTATTTT.

The rearrangement links TRBV19 to TRBJ2-3, with TRBD2 matching 13 bases. Germline trimming cut 1 base from V and 7 bases from J; bases unmatched to any gene: 2. The germline V gene has CDR1 LNHDA and CDR2 SQIVND (reference sequence). The CDR3 runs to 15 residues. CDR3 loop: CASSIGLAGGYTQYF. CDR3 coding DNA: TGTGCCAGTAGTATAGGACTAGCGGGAGGATATACGCAGTATTTT.

As to this clone: This CDR3 is missing its conserved last phenylalanine or tryptophan, likely due to a read error. The DNA is omitted, as the CDR3 cannot be located on it reliably, and the CDR3 follows TCRdb's listing. The CDR3 is CASSQDPGRTGVFM. The chain employs TRBV4-1 and TRBJ2-3; the table's D call of TRBD1 was not tested on the DNA. The CDR3 is 14 amino acids in total, end residues counted. The germline V gene has CDR1 MGHRA and CDR2 YSYEKL.

V usage is TRBV5-1 and J usage is TRBJ2-2, with TRBD1 as a possible D gene (6 bases). The V gene's germline CDR1 is SGHRS and CDR2 YFSETQ. The V gene lost 4 bases and the J gene lost 2 bases, with 15 bases spanning the gap. This CDR3 comprises 16 residues. CDR3 loop: CASSGPGGYNTGELFF. In DNA form, the CDR3 reads TGCGCCAGCAGCGGCCCTGGGGGCTATAACACCGGGGAGCTGTTTTTT.

The chain joins TRBV5-1 to TRBJ1-2; 7 bases align to TRBD1. Looked up from germline, CDR1 is SGHRS and CDR2 is YFSETQ. Trimming at V came to 5 bases and at J to 1 base, leaving 8 bases not matched to a gene. CDR3 length: 15 amino acids. CDR3 residues: CASSPGGLLNYGYTF. The CDR3 DNA is TGCGCCAGCAGTCCAGGGGGACTACTTAACTATGGCTACACCTTC. Full variable domain (rest looked up from reference TRBV5-1 and TRBJ1-2): KAGVTQTPRYLIKTRGQQVTLSCSPISGHRSVSWYQQTPGQGLQFLFEYFSETQRNKGNFPGRFSGRQFSNSRSEMNVSTLELGDSALYLCASSPGGLLNYGYTFGSGTRLTVV.

CDR3 DNA: TGCAGCGTTGAAGTTGTAGCAGGGGGCACTGAAGCTTTCTTT. This encodes CSVEVVAGGTEAFF. The chain carries TRBV29-1 and TRBJ1-1, with 7 bases lining up with TRBD1. The germline V gene encodes CDR1 SQVTM and CDR2 ANQGSEA. V lost 1 base and J lost 4; bases outside the gene matches: 6. The CDR3 loop spans 14 amino acids.

The chain links TRBV6-5 to TRBJ2-5; D gene ambiguous. Trimming took 6 bases from V and 3 from J, leaving 5 bases between them. Germline V gene sequence: CDR1 MNHEY, CDR2 SVGAGI. The CDR3 is 11 amino acids. The CDR3, as DNA: TGTGCCAGCAGCACAGAAGAGACCCAGTACTTC. It specifies CASSTEETQYF.

Comments on this clone: Distinct nucleotide sequences in the sample also encode this CDR3. The V call is TRBV9, the J call TRBJ1-6, with D unclear. Between the trimmed V and J ends, which lost 0 bases and 0 bases, there was a span of 4 bases. Germline V gene data show CDR1 as SGDLS and CDR2 as YYNGEE. The CDR3 loop spans 15 amino acids. CDR3 bases: TGTGCCAGCAGCGTAGCAGACTCCTATAATTCACCCCTCCACTTT. Translating it yields CASSVADSYNSPLHF.

The chain couples TRBV4-1 to TRBJ1-5, with no clear D. Trimming removed 6 bases from V and 1 base from J, with 7 bases in between. Germline lookup yields CDR1 MGHRA and CDR2 YSYEKL. CDR3 length: 13 residues. CDR3 region: CASRDTSNQPQHF. CDR3 DNA sequence: TGCGCCAGCAGAGACACCAGCAATCAGCCCCAGCATTTT.

The chain joins TRBV5-6 to TRBJ1-3; D uncertain. Germline values: CDR1 SGHDT, CDR2 YYEEEE. V shed 2 bases and J shed 0 bases, with 6 bases lying between them. The CDR3 covers 14 residues. CDR3 in amino acids: CASSFPVSGNTIYF. DNA for the CDR3: TGTGCCAGCAGCTTCCCGGTCTCTGGAAACACCATATATTTT.

About this clone itself: Germline is not matched at one junction end, which may reflect a read error. The chain has TRBV11-3 and TRBJ1-5, with D perhaps TRBD1 (5 bases). The CDR3 is 17 residues long. Germline V lookup: CDR1 SGHNT, CDR2 YENEEA. In DNA, the CDR3 is TGTGCCAGCACCTTAGTCCCCCAGGGTGTTAGCAATCAGCCCCAGCATTTT. This encodes CASTLVPQGVSNQPQHF.

V gene TRBV27 combines with J gene TRBJ2-3, with no clear D. V lost 1 base and J 1 base, leaving 6 bases between the germline ends. The germline V gene has CDR1 MNHEY and CDR2 SMNVEV (reference sequence). The CDR3 contains 14 residues. This CDR3 is CASSLLQGTDTQYF. CDR3 DNA sequence: TGTGCCAGCAGTTTATTGCAGGGCACAGATACGCAGTATTTT.

The rearrangement links TRBV7-2 to TRBJ1-1; possibly TRBD1 for D (5 bases). Germline CDR1 SGHTA, CDR2 FQGNSA. The V end lost 5 bases, the J end lost 8 bases, and 12 bases lay between the germline ends. CDR3 length equals 12 residues. DNA of the CDR3: TGTGCCAGCAGCCTGGGGCGGACCGAAGCTTTCTTT. Protein: CASSLGRTEAFF.

The genes are TRBV9 and TRBJ2-7; 7 bases align to TRBD1. With 0 bases clipped from V and 5 bases from J, the junction kept 8 bases outside the gene matches. The CDR3 length is 15 residues. CDR1 is SGDLS and CDR2 is YYNGEE in the germline V gene. As DNA, the CDR3 is TGTGCCAGCAGCGTAGGGGACAGCTCCCCCCACGAGCAGTACTTC. It codes for CASSVGDSSPHEQYF.

With respect to this clone: Additional DNA sequences in this sample encode the identical CDR3. The chain links TRBV6-5 to TRBJ1-6; D call uncertain. V dropped 0 bases and J dropped 5 bases, with 5 bases sitting between them. Germline V gives CDR1 MNHEY, CDR2 SVGAGI. The CDR3 is made up of 14 amino acids. CDR3 residues: CASSYSADNSPLHF. The CDR3 region has the DNA TGTGCCAGCAGTTACTCGGCCGATAATTCACCCCTCCACTTT.

This sequence joins TRBV5-1 and TRBJ2-1, with TRBD2 matching over 10 bases. The CDR3 has 17 residues. Per germline, CDR1 SGHRS and CDR2 YFSETQ. Unmatched junction bases numbered 10, after V lost 0 bases and J lost 7 bases. CDR3 sequence (DNA): TGCGCCAGCAGCTTGGGCGCTAGCGGGAGAGCGGGGAATGAGCAGTTCTTC. Protein: CASSLGASGRAGNEQFF.

This clone occurred a few times. The chain uses TRBV6-5 and TRBJ2-2; 7 nucleotides align to TRBD2. CDR3 length equals 15 residues. V lost 6 bases to trimming and J lost 3 bases; unmatched junction nucleotides: 7. The germline CDR1 and CDR2 sequences are MNHEY and SVGAGI. CDR3: CASRRGGSYTGELFF. The CDR3 DNA sequence: TGTGCCAGCAGGCGGGGCGGGAGTTACACCGGGGAGCTGTTTTTT.

This clone was observed a single time. This sequence joins TRBV28 and TRBJ1-1; D not resolved. The V and J ends lost 5 bases and 0 bases respectively, with 13 bases between them. CDR3 size: 15 residues. CDR1 MDHEN and CDR2 SYDVKM come from the germline V gene. The CDR3 DNA reads as TGTGCCAGCAGTGGGCCGTTGCCCGTGAACACTGAAGCTTTCTTT. This encodes CASSGPLPVNTEAFF.

The chain recombines TRBV6-5 with TRBJ1-2; D gene ambiguous. V was pared by 4 bases and J by 1 base, with 10 bases between. CDR1 and CDR2 (germline): MNHEY, SVGAGI. The CDR3 is 14 residues long. The CDR3 loop reads CASSSPASNYGYTF. In DNA, the CDR3 is TGTGCCAGCAGTTCGCCCGCAAGTAACTATGGCTACACCTTC.

The rearrangement joins TRBV7-8 to TRBJ2-7, with D possibly being TRBD1 (5 bases). The CDR3 consists of 14 residues. CDR1 is SGHVS, CDR2 FQNEAQ, per germline. The V end was cut by 2 bases, the J end by 4 bases, with 12 bases between. The CDR3 DNA sequence: TGTGCCAGCAGCTTATCGAGACAGCTTTACGAGCAGTACTTC. Its protein product is CASSLSRQLYEQYF.

V gene TRBV6-1 combines with J gene TRBJ1-1, with 9 bases identical to TRBD1. From germline, CDR1 is MNHNS and CDR2 SASEGT. This CDR3 has 13 residues. V lost 6 bases, J lost 7 bases, and 6 bases stayed unmatched. The CDR3 protein is CASRRGQGNEAFF. In DNA form, the CDR3 reads TGTGCCAGCAGACGGGGACAGGGCAATGAAGCTTTCTTT.

This chain connects TRBV6-5 to TRBJ2-2; D not certain. Trimming took 6 bases from V and 6 from J, leaving 8 bases between them. The CDR3 is 12 residues long. The germline V gene encodes CDR1 MNHEY and CDR2 SVGAGI. The CDR3 protein is CASRISPGELFF. The DNA for the CDR3 is TGTGCCAGCAGGATATCGCCCGGGGAGCTGTTTTTT.

This clone was seen once. The rearrangement joins TRBV15 to TRBJ1-2; D remains unclear. Germline CDR1 is LNHNV and CDR2 is YYDKDF (reference sequence). The CDR3 runs 16 residues. V was shortened by 0 bases and J by 0 bases, with 11 bases between the two germline ends. In DNA, the CDR3 is TGTGCCACCAGCAGAGATTCCTTGGCTTCTAACTATGGCTACACCTTC. Its protein product is CATSRDSLASNYGYTF. Together with reference TRBV15 and TRBJ1-2, the CDR3 gives the full variable domain: DAMVIQNPRYQVTQFGKPVTLSCSQTLNHNVMYWYQQKSSQAPKLLFHYYDKDFNNEADTPDNFQSRRPNTSFCFLDIRSPGLGDTAMYLCATSRDSLASNYGYTFGSGTRLTVV.

This clone was observed a single time. This rearrangement joins TRBV18 to TRBJ2-1, with 9 positions matching TRBD1. The CDR3 is made up of 13 amino acids. Germline CDR1 KGHSH, CDR2 LQKENI. Trimming took 4 bases from V and 7 from J; bases not matched to a gene: 2. In DNA, the CDR3 is TGTGCCAGCTCACGGGGGACAGGGAATGAGCAGTTCTTC. It translates to CASSRGTGNEQFF.

The genes are TRBV27 and TRBJ2-4; D perhaps matches TRBD2 (6 bases). This CDR3 comprises 15 residues. Germline CDR1 reads MNHEY; CDR2 reads SMNVEV (reference sequence). Trimming removed 4 bases at V and 7 bases at J, with 17 bases between. CDR3 sequence: CASSSPGLPLNIQYF. DNA for the CDR3: TGTGCCAGCAGTTCCCCGGGACTCCCTTTGAACATTCAGTACTTC.